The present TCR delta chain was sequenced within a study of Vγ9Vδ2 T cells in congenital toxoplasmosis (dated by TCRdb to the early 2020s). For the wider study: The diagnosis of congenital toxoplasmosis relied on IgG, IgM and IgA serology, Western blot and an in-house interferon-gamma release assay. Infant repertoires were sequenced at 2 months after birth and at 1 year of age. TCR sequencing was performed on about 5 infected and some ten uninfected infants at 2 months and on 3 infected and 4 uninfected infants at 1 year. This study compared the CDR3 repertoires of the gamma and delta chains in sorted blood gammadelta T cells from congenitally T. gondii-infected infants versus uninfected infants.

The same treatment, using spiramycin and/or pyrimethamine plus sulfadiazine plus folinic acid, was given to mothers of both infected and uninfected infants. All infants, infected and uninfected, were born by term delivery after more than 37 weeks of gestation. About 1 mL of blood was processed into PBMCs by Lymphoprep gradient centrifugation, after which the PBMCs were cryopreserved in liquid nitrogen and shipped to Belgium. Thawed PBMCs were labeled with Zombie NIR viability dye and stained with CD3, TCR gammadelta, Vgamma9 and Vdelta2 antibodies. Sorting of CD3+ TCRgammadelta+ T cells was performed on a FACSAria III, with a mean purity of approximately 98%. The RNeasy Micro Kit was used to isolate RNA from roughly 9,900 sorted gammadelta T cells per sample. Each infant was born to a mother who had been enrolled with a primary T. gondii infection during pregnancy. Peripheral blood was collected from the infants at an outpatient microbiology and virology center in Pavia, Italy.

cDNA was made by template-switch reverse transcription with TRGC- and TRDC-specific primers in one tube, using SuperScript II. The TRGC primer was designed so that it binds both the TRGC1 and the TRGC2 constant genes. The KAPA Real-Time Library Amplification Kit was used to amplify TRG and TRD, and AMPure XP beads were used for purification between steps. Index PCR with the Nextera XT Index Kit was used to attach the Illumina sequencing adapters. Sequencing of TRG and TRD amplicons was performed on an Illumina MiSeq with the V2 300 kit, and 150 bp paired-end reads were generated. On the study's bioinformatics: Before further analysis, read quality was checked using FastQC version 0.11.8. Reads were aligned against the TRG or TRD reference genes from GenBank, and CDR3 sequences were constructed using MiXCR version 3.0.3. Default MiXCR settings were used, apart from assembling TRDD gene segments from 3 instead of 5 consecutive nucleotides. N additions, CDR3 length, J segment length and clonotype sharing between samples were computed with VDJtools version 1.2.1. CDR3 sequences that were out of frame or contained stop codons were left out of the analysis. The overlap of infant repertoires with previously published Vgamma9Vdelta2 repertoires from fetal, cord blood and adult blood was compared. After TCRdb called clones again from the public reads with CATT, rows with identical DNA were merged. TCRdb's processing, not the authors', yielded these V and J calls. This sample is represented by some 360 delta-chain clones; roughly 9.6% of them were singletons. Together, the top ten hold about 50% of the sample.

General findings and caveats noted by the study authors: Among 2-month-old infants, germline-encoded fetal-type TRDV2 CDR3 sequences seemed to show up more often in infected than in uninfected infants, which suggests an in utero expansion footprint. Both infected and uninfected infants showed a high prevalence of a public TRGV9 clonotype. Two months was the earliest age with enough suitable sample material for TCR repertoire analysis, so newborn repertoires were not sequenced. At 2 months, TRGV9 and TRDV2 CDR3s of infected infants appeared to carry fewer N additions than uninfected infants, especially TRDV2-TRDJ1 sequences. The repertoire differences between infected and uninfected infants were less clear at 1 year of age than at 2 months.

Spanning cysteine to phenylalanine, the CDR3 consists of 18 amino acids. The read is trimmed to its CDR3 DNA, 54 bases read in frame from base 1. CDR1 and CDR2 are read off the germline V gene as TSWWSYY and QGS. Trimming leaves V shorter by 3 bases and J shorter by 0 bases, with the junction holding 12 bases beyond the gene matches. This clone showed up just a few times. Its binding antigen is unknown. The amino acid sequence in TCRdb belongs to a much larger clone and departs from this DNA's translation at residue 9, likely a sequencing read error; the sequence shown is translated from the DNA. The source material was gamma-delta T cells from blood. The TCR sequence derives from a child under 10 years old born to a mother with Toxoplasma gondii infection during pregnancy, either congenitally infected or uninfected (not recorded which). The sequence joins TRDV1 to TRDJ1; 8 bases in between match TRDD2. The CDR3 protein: CALGELPTFLGYTDKLIF. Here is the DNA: TGTGCTCTTGGGGAGCTTCCTACGTTTCTGGGGTACACCGATAAACTCATCTTT.